This TCR beta chain was identified during a study of blood T cell repertoires in COVID-19. Study context: Whether acute or convalescent, the COVID-19 samples came from the United States, Italy and Spain. Sources were T cells, B-cell-depleted T cells, or PBMCs; the material itself was cDNA or gDNA.

This clone was detected a few times. Germline V gene lookup returns CDR1 SNHLY and CDR2 FYNNEI. Trimming removed 0 bases from V and 4 bases from J, with 4 bases in between. The CDR3 loop spans 12 amino acids. Profiling relied on immunoSEQ multiplex PCR, and the TCRdb table lists in-frame clones only, not all of them. The sample includes more than 70,000 clones, roughly 80% of them seen just once. This TCR was sampled from a human donor in a cohort sampled during active COVID-19. The sample comprised peripheral blood. The rearrangement uses TRBV2 and TRBJ2-7; D gene uncertain. In nucleotides, the CDR3 is TGTGCCAGCAGTGAAGCGGCTTACGAGCAGTACTTC. Protein: CASSEAAYEQYF.